One and the same sample provided the 31 T cell receptor beta chains below, sequenced in a study of shared clonotypes between healthy human individuals (dated by TCRdb to the early 2020s). Libraries were built with the immunoSEQ multiplex PCR assay. Here the immuneACCESS table is served through TCRdb, limited to in-frame sequences with V and J called. Missing clones are a known gap in these copies; in checked studies unresolved V genes cover under half, and the rest lacks a known reason. Counted in this sample were fewer than 550,000 clones; roughly 85% of them appeared once. Around 13% of the sample lies in the top ten. Source material: PBMCs. Every receptor here comes from a woman in her forties in good health. Some clones in this sample may be carry-over from other donors' samples.

The genes are TRBV30 and TRBJ1-2; D remains unclear. V was trimmed by 7 bases and J by 4 bases, leaving 10 bases between them. Germline V gene sequence: CDR1 GTSNPN, CDR2 SVGIG (reference sequence). This CDR3 comprises 11 residues. The CDR3 loop reads CALGLFYGYTF. As DNA, the CDR3 is TGTGCCTTGGGCCTTTTCTATGGCTACACCTTC.

The chain links TRBV7-7 to TRBJ2-5; 9 bases map to TRBD2. J gave up 12 bases and V 1 base, and 18 bases lay outside the gene matches. In germline, CDR1 is SSHAT, CDR2 FNYEAQ (reference sequence). The CDR3 extends over 17 amino acids. The chain's CDR3 is CASSLDSGRAPTRFEYF. CDR3 sequence (DNA): TGTGCCAGCAGCTTAGATAGCGGGAGAGCTCCTACGAGGTTCGAGTACTTC.

Only a few counts were recorded for this clone. The chain uses TRBV15 and TRBJ1-1; tentative D call: TRBD1 (5 bases). Trimming shortened V by 5 bases and J by 0 bases, and 7 bases separated the two germline ends. From germline, CDR1 is LNHNV and CDR2 YYDKDF (reference sequence). CDR3 length equals 13 residues. The CDR3 nucleotides read TGTGCCACCAGCGGGACGCTGAACACTGAAGCTTTCTTT. Protein product: CATSGTLNTEAFF.

This clone has more than one count but fewer than ten. One junction end disagrees with the germline gene, perhaps due to a read error. V and J are TRBV7-7 and TRBJ1-1; D is uncertain. CDR3 length: 15 residues. Looked up from germline, CDR1 is SSHAT and CDR2 is FNYEAQ (reference sequence). The CDR3 DNA is TGTGCTAGCAGCTTACTCGACCCCGGAAAGACTGAAGCTTTCTTT. It specifies CASSLLDPGKTEAFF. The entire variable domain, with the rest obtained from reference TRBV7-7 and TRBJ1-1, is as follows: GAGVSQSPRYKVTKRGQDVTLRCDPISSHATLYWYQQALGQGPEFLTYFNYEAQPDKSGLPSDRFSAERPEGSISTLTIQRTEQRDSAMYRCASSLLDPGKTEAFFGQGTRLTVV.

The chain is built from TRBV28 and TRBJ1-6, with unresolved D. The CDR3 totals 13 residues. Germline-derived CDR1 and CDR2 are MDHEN and SYDVKM. V was shortened by 1 base and J by 9 bases, with 7 bases between the two germline ends. CDR3 region: CASSLYTASPLHF. DNA for the CDR3: TGTGCCAGCAGTTTATATACAGCTTCACCCCTCCACTTT.

As for this clone: One end of the junction varies from germline; a read error may be responsible. The rearrangement links TRBV20-1 to TRBJ2-2, with D possibly matching TRBD2 (5 bases). Per the germline V gene, CDR1 is DFQATT and CDR2 is SNEGSKA (reference sequence). The CDR3 sequence is 11 residues long. CDR3 sequence (DNA): TGCAGTGCTAGAGCCGGAGGCGGAGCTGTTTTT. This gives the protein CSARAGGGAVF.

As to this clone: A much larger clone differs by one base, so this may be a read error. This chain connects TRBV30 to TRBJ1-4; D unclear. The length of the CDR3 is 14 residues. The V gene lost 3 bases and the J gene lost 7 bases, with 15 bases spanning the gap. The V gene's germline CDR1 is GTSNPN and CDR2 SVGIG (reference sequence). CDR3 amino acids: CAWSAAQPPEKLFF. The DNA of the CDR3 is TGTGCCTGGAGCGCCGCTCAACCGCCTGAAAAACTGTTTTTT.

This rearrangement joins TRBV5-6 to TRBJ1-2, with D maybe TRBD1 (5 bases). This CDR3 comprises 13 residues. CDR1 is SGHDT, CDR2 YYEEEE, per germline. Trimming removed 5 bases from V and 2 bases from J, with 10 bases in between. The CDR3 region has the DNA TGTGCCAGCAGTCCGGACATGAACTATGGCTACACCTTC. Encoded protein: CASSPDMNYGYTF.

The sample holds one count of this clone. DNA for the CDR3: TGTGCCAGCAGTGAATTTTGGACACGAACCACTGAAGCTTTCTTT. This encodes CASSEFWTRTTEAFF. The V and J genes are TRBV6-1 and TRBJ1-1; TRBD1 is a possible D gene (5 bases). CDR3 size: 15 residues. Trimming stripped 2 bases from V and 4 bases from J, with 14 bases between. Germline V gives CDR1 MNHNS, CDR2 SASEGT.

Details on this clone: The junction departs from the called germline gene at one end, perhaps through a read error. The V gene is TRBV7-7, the J gene TRBJ1-5, with D perhaps matching TRBD1 (6 bases). The V gene's germline CDR1 is SSHAT and CDR2 FNYEAQ (reference sequence). This CDR3 is built from 16 residues. Here the CDR3 DNA reads TGTGCTAGCAGCTTAGACCCGGGGGCACGAGGTCAGCCCCAGCATTTT. Encoded protein: CASSLDPGARGQPQHF.

The chain is built from TRBV28 and TRBJ1-5; D call uncertain. V lost 2 bases, J lost 4 bases, and 12 bases lay in between. The germline V gene has CDR1 MDHEN and CDR2 SYDVKM. The CDR3 is 15 residues long. CDR3 coding DNA: TGTGCCAGCAGTTTAGGTCAGTCAAGGAATCAGCCCCAGCATTTT. Protein sequence: CASSLGQSRNQPQHF.

This clone appeared a few times. This sequence joins TRBV10-3 and TRBJ2-7; TRBD2 might be the D (5 bases). CDR1 and CDR2 (germline): ENHRY, SYGVKD. The CDR3 contains 13 residues. The V end lost 2 bases, the J end lost 7 bases, and 12 bases lay between the germline ends. This CDR3 is CAISEATPGEQYF. Written as DNA, the CDR3 is TGTGCCATCAGTGAGGCGACTCCGGGGGAGCAGTACTTC.

This rearrangement joins TRBV7-8 to TRBJ2-1, with 12 bases matching TRBD2. With 5 bases clipped from V and 3 bases from J, the junction kept 5 bases outside the gene matches. Germline CDR1 SGHVS, CDR2 FQNEAQ. The CDR3 covers 16 residues. CDR3 nucleotide sequence: TGTGCCAGCAGCACCGCTAGCGGGAGGGGCTACAATGAGCAGTTCTTC. Encoded protein: CASSTASGRGYNEQFF. Full variable domain (missing parts from reference TRBV7-8 and TRBJ2-1): GAGVSQSPRYKVAKRGQDVALRCDPISGHVSLFWYQQALGQGPEFLTYFQNEAQLDKSGLPSDRFFAERPEGSVSTLKIQRTQQEDSAVYLCASSTASGRGYNEQFFGPGTRLTVL.

This clone was counted between two and nine times. CDR3 nucleotides: TGTGCCAGCTCTGGTACAGGGCGCGACACTGAAGCTTTCTTT. Its protein product is CASSGTGRDTEAFF. The genes are TRBV6-1 and TRBJ1-1, with D perhaps matching TRBD1 (6 bases). The germline CDR1 and CDR2 sequences are MNHNS and SASEGT. V lost 8 bases to trimming and J lost 3 bases, with 16 bases between them. The CDR3 runs to 14 residues.

The chain employs TRBV6-5 and TRBJ1-2, with a weak D call TRBD1 (6 bases). This CDR3 contains 15 residues. Trimming removed 6 bases from V and 4 bases from J, with 18 bases in between. Germline-derived CDR1 and CDR2 are MNHEY and SVGAGI. CDR3 amino acids: CASRIRGLVSYGYTF. In DNA, the CDR3 is TGTGCCAGCAGAATCAGGGGATTGGTTAGCTATGGCTACACCTTC.

The J gene is TRBJ2-7, the V gene TRBV4-1, with 7 bases fitting TRBD2. CDR1 and CDR2 from the germline V gene are MGHRA and YSYEKL. V lost 1 base to trimming and J lost 5 bases; unmatched junction nucleotides: 2. This CDR3 is built from 13 residues. CDR3 loop: CASSQVGGDEQYF. In nucleotides, the CDR3 is TGCGCCAGCAGCCAAGTGGGGGGGGACGAGCAGTACTTC.

This clone occurred once. Compared with germline, one end of the junction differs, possibly owing to a read error. The chain carries TRBV5-1 and TRBJ2-7; 10 bases map to TRBD1. The CDR3 sequence is 14 residues long. Germline CDR1 and CDR2: SGHRS and YFSETQ. This CDR3 is CASSNGQGGYEQHF. DNA of the CDR3: TGCGCCAGCAGCAATGGACAGGGGGGCTACGAGCAGCACTTC.

This chain uses TRBV27 with TRBJ1-1, with D perhaps TRBD1 (5 bases). Between the trimmed V and J ends, which lost 4 bases and 3 bases, there was a span of 12 bases. The CDR3 consists of 14 residues. In germline, CDR1 is MNHEY, CDR2 SMNVEV (reference sequence). CDR3 sequence: CASSSGIDYTEAFF. In DNA, the CDR3 is TGTGCCAGCAGTTCAGGGATCGATTACACTGAAGCTTTCTTT.

This chain uses TRBV7-2 with TRBJ1-5; possible D gene TRBD1, 5 bases. CDR3 size: 16 residues. Germline V gives CDR1 SGHTA, CDR2 FQGNSA. V was pared by 2 bases and J by 3 bases, with 14 bases between. Here the CDR3 reads CASSLSTGDVNQPQHF. CDR3 in DNA: TGTGCCAGCAGCTTATCGACGGGGGACGTCAATCAGCCCCAGCATTTT.

The V gene is TRBV14, the J gene TRBJ2-1; D ambiguous. The germline V gene encodes CDR1 SGHDN and CDR2 FVKESK. There are 13 residues in the CDR3. Trimming stripped 5 bases from V and 7 bases from J, with 12 bases between. The chain's CDR3 is CASSVDVLNEQFF. CDR3 bases: TGTGCCAGCAGCGTCGACGTGTTAAATGAGCAGTTCTTC.

About this clone itself: Germline and junction disagree at one end, which may indicate a read error. The chain uses TRBV7-7 and TRBJ2-5; 13 nucleotides agree with TRBD2. Per the germline V gene, CDR1 is SSHAT and CDR2 is FNYEAQ (reference sequence). This CDR3 region has 16 residues. The CDR3 protein is CASSPGLAGVMETQYF. The CDR3 nucleotides are TGTGCTAGCAGCCCAGGACTAGCGGGAGTCATGGAGACCCAGTACTTC.

V and J are TRBV30 and TRBJ1-1; D unresolved. Looked up from germline, CDR1 is GTSNPN and CDR2 is SVGIG (reference sequence). The CDR3 contains 11 residues. Trimming cost V 5 bases and J 7 bases, with 11 bases left between them. The CDR3 sequence: CAWGDWGEAFF. CDR3 in DNA: TGTGCCTGGGGAGATTGGGGTGAAGCTTTCTTT.

This clone appeared once. Other DNA sequences in the sample encode the same CDR3. V and J are TRBV11-2 and TRBJ2-7, with D unclear. V lost 1 base, J lost 1 base, and 8 bases lay in between. The CDR3 sequence is 14 residues long. The germline gives CDR1 SGHAT, CDR2 FQNNGV. CDR3 bases: TGTGCCAGCAGCTTAGGGGGTCGTTCCTACGAGCAGTACTTC. It yields the protein CASSLGGRSYEQYF.

A few counts support this clone. The chain employs TRBV5-4 and TRBJ2-3; TRBD1 or TRBD2 may be the D gene (5 bases each). Trimming stripped 5 bases from V and 0 bases from J, with 13 bases between. CDR3 length: 15 residues. The germline gives CDR1 SGHNT, CDR2 YYREEE (reference sequence). Here the CDR3 DNA reads TGTGCCAGCAGACCCGGGACGCGGAGCACAGATACGCAGTATTTT. Amino acid sequence: CASRPGTRSTDTQYF.

A word on this clone: Different DNA sequences within this sample yield the same CDR3. The chain has TRBV25-1 and TRBJ1-2; no clear D. The CDR3 spans 12 residues. V was pared by 2 bases and J by 7 bases, with 8 bases between. The germline CDR1 and CDR2 sequences are MGHDK and SYGVNS. CDR3 DNA: TGTGCCAGCAGTGAAGGGAGGGTTGGCTACACCTTC. Its translation: CASSEGRVGYTF.

V is TRBV5-4 and J is TRBJ2-4; TRBD1 aligns across 10 bases. The trim removed 6 bases at V and 4 bases at J, leaving 7 bases unmatched. The CDR3 is 15 residues long. Germline V gene sequence: CDR1 SGHNT, CDR2 YYREEE (reference sequence). Here the CDR3 DNA reads TGTGCCAGCACCCGCGGGGGACAGGGGAAAAACATTCAGTACTTC. Protein: CASTRGGQGKNIQYF.

V gene TRBV5-1 combines with J gene TRBJ2-1; 8 bases map to TRBD2. This CDR3 comprises 15 residues. Germline V gene data show CDR1 as SGHRS and CDR2 as YFSETQ. The J segment lost 3 bases and the V segment lost 3 bases, leaving 5 bases of the junction unmatched. The CDR3 reads CASSSRAGVYNEQFF. CDR3 nucleotide sequence: TGCGCCAGCAGCTCAAGAGCGGGGGTCTACAATGAGCAGTTCTTC.

In this sample, this clone turned up once. The V gene is TRBV11-3, the J gene TRBJ2-1; D is possibly TRBD1 (5 bases). Germline assignment: CDR1 SGHNT and CDR2 YENEEA. V was trimmed by 1 base and J by 10 bases, leaving 20 bases between them. This CDR3 has 16 amino acids. The CDR3 nucleotides are TGTGCCAGCAGCTTAGGCCTTGGGGCGGAAGGTAGGGAGCAGTTCTTC. As protein: CASSLGLGAEGREQFF.

A remark on this clone: A clone one base away is much larger, so this may be a read error. This chain links TRBV5-1 with TRBJ2-2; D not certain. Trimming cost V 0 bases and J 6 bases, with 6 bases left between them. Germline assignment: CDR1 SGHRS and CDR2 YFSETQ. The CDR3 runs 13 residues. DNA of the CDR3: TGCGCCAGCAGCTTGGCCTGGGCCGGGGAGCTGTTTTTT. It encodes CASSLAWAGELFF.

The chain recombines TRBV2 with TRBJ2-3; 7 bases are shared with TRBD1. From germline, CDR1 is SNHLY and CDR2 FYNNEI. The CDR3 totals 14 residues. The J segment lost 2 bases and the V segment lost 5 bases, leaving 4 bases of the junction unmatched. The chain's CDR3 is CASSRQGTTDTQYF. CDR3 DNA sequence: TGTGCCAGCAGTCGACAGGGTACCACAGATACGCAGTATTTT. Looking up the rest from reference TRBV2 and TRBJ2-3 gives the full variable domain: EPEVTQTPSHQVTQMGQEVILRCVPISNHLYFYWYRQILGQKVEFLVSFYNNEISEKSEIFDDQFSVERPDGSNFTLKIRSTKLEDSAMYFCASSRQGTTDTQYFGPGTRLTVL.

J is TRBJ1-5 and V is TRBV5-5; D call uncertain. Trimming cost V 3 bases and J 4 bases, with 11 bases left between them. The CDR3 has 14 residues. Germline V gene lookup returns CDR1 SGHKS and CDR2 YYEKEE (reference sequence). In DNA form, the CDR3 reads TGTGCCAGCAGCTACCGACTCTCTAATCAGCCCCAGCATTTT. This codes for CASSYRLSNQPQHF.